This is a list of T cell receptor beta chains from one sample in a study of radiotherapy plus CTLA-4 blockade in lung cancer. Using immunoSEQ multiplex PCR, the repertoire was profiled, and TCRdb retains in-frame clones only, with some absent. The repertoire includes 55,000 to 65,000 clones, roughly 76% of them detected once, and 2.5% to 3.5% sits in the top ten. The sequenced sample was peripheral blood, obtained from a patient treated with radiotherapy plus ipilimumab. Every receptor here comes from a human donor with non-small cell lung cancer who had a complete response to radiotherapy plus ipilimumab. CDR3s include the opening cysteine and the closing phenylalanine or tryptophan. D genes are given only for firm matches. Clone size is given for some rows only: seen once, a few or many times, or a class if the clone is expanded.

size: NA
D: TRBD2
J: TRBJ2-5
V: TRBV18
CDR3: CASSMAPGTRGLETQYF
DNA: TGTGCCAGCTCCATGGCACCTGGGACTAGAGGACTCGAGACCCAGTACTTC

size: NA
D: NA
J: TRBJ1-6
V: TRBV19
CDR3: CATSRLINSPLHF
DNA: TGTGCCACTTCGCGACTGATAAATTCACCCCTCCACTTT

size: NA
D: NA
J: TRBJ1-3
V: TRBV7-9
CDR3: CASSFTGISGNTIYF
DNA: TGTGCCAGCAGCTTCACAGGGATCTCTGGAAACACCATATATTTT

size: NA
D: NA
J: TRBJ2-1
V: TRBV29-1
CDR3: CSVEDRRSGAEQFF
DNA: TGCAGCGTTGAAGATCGGAGGTCAGGGGCAGAGCAGTTCTTC

size: NA
D: NA
J: TRBJ1-6
V: TRBV27
CDR3: CASSFLRVNSPLHF
DNA: TGTGCCAGCAGTTTTTTGAGGGTAAATTCACCCCTCCACTTT

size: NA
D: TRBD1
J: TRBJ1-4
V: TRBV30
CDR3: CAWSVNRGEKLFF
DNA: TGTGCCTGGAGTGTTAACAGGGGTGAAAAACTGTTTTTT

size: once
D: NA
J: TRBJ2-4
V: TRBV6-6
CDR3: CASSTSGTKNIQYF
DNA: TGTGCCAGCAGTACGAGCGGTACCAAAAACATTCAGTACTTC

size: NA
D: TRBD2
J: TRBJ2-3
V: TRBV7-8
CDR3: CASSLGTSGTDTQYF
DNA: TGTGCCAGCAGCCTTGGGACTAGCGGCACAGATACGCAGTATTTT

size: NA
D: NA
J: TRBJ2-5
V: TRBV7-2
CDR3: CASSPQGRRETQYF
DNA: TGTGCCAGCAGCCCTCAGGGGCGACGAGAGACCCAGTACTTC

size: NA
D: TRBD1
J: TRBJ1-2
V: TRBV5-1
CDR3: CASSWDRPDRGGYTF
DNA: TGCGCCAGCAGCTGGGACAGGCCGGACAGGGGTGGCTACACCTTC

size: NA
D: TRBD2
J: TRBJ2-3
V: TRBV5-4
CDR3: CASSRREGLATDTQYF
DNA: TGTGCCAGCAGCCGCCGTGAGGGACTAGCAACAGATACGCAGTATTTT

size: once
D: NA
J: TRBJ1-6
V: TRBV4-1
CDR3: CASRQVQSNSPLHF
DNA: TGCGCCAGCCGACAGGTCCAGAGCAATTCACCCCTCCACTTT

size: NA
D: NA
J: TRBJ1-1
V: TRBV5-1
CDR3: CASSLGAANTEAFF
DNA: TGCGCCAGCAGCTTGGGGGCAGCGAACACTGAAGCTTTCTTT

size: NA
D: TRBD2
J: TRBJ2-3
V: TRBV4-2
CDR3: CASSRRLAGGSDTQYF
DNA: TGTGCCAGCAGCCGACGACTAGCGGGAGGTTCAGATACGCAGTATTTT

size: NA
D: TRBD1
J: TRBJ2-5
V: TRBV6-6
CDR3: CATNTGQGGKETQYF
DNA: TGTGCCACGAATACTGGACAGGGGGGTAAAGAGACCCAGTACTTC

size: many
D: NA
J: TRBJ2-3
V: TRBV19
CDR3: CASSPTSSTDTQYF
DNA: TGTGCCAGTAGTCCGACATCTTCCACAGATACGCAGTATTTT

size: NA
D: TRBD1
J: TRBJ2-7
V: TRBV28
CDR3: CASNTGQAGSYEQYF
DNA: TGTGCCAGCAACACAGGACAGGCAGGAAGCTACGAGCAGTACTTC

size: NA
D: TRBD2
J: TRBJ2-2
V: TRBV30
CDR3: CAWSGNRGDGELFF
DNA: TGTGCCTGGAGCGGCAATCGGGGGGACGGGGAGCTGTTTTTT

size: NA
D: TRBD1
J: TRBJ1-1
V: TRBV6-1
CDR3: CASRAAQGWNTEAFF
DNA: TGTGCCAGCAGGGCGGCACAGGGGTGGAACACTGAAGCTTTCTTT

size: once
D: NA
J: TRBJ1-1
V: TRBV9
CDR3: CASSVGSGLDTEAFF
DNA: TGTGCCAGCAGCGTAGGTTCCGGTTTGGACACTGAAGCTTTCTTT

size: NA
D: NA
J: TRBJ2-7
V: TRBV5-1
CDR3: CASSLDPGSYEQYF
DNA: TGCGCCAGCAGCTTGGATCCGGGCTCCTACGAGCAGTACTTC

size: NA
D: NA
J: TRBJ2-1
V: TRBV6-5
CDR3: CASRKDWNNEQFF
DNA: TGTGCCAGCAGAAAGGACTGGAACAATGAGCAGTTCTTC

size: NA
D: TRBD2
J: TRBJ2-7
V: TRBV10-3
CDR3: CAISPGLAGEYEQYF
DNA: TGTGCCATCAGCCCGGGACTAGCGGGAGAGTACGAGCAGTACTTC

size: NA
D: TRBD1
J: TRBJ1-4
V: TRBV18
CDR3: CASSPAYRGNEKLFF
DNA: TGTGCCAGCTCACCGGCGTACAGGGGAAATGAAAAACTGTTTTTT

size: few
D: TRBD2
J: TRBJ2-7
V: TRBV19
CDR3: CASSTGLAGTYEQYF
DNA: TGTGCCAGTAGTACGGGACTAGCGGGGACCTACGAGCAGTACTTC

size: NA
D: NA
J: TRBJ1-1
V: TRBV28
CDR3: CASRVDSLNTEAFF
DNA: TGTGCCAGCAGGGTCGACAGCCTGAACACTGAAGCTTTCTTT

size: few
D: TRBD1
J: TRBJ2-7
V: TRBV18
CDR3: CASSPIEQGAHEQYF
DNA: TGTGCCAGCTCACCTATTGAACAGGGGGCCCACGAGCAGTACTTC

size: NA
D: TRBD2
J: TRBJ2-1
V: TRBV7-2
CDR3: CASSLGFTSGRDLYNEQFF
DNA: TGTGCCAGCAGCTTAGGGTTTACTAGCGGGAGGGATCTGTACAATGAGCAGTTCTTC

size: few
D: TRBD1
J: TRBJ1-1
V: TRBV5-6
CDR3: CASSLQGRPMNTEAFF
DNA: TGTGCCAGCAGCCTACAGGGGCGACCTATGAACACTGAAGCTTTCTTT

size: NA
D: TRBD2
J: TRBJ2-1
V: TRBV19
CDR3: CASANTGPGLVGPTSYNEQFF
DNA: TGTGCCAGCGCTAATACAGGGCCGGGACTAGTGGGACCCACATCCTACAATGAGCAGTTCTTC

size: NA
D: NA
J: TRBJ2-7
V: TRBV6-5
CDR3: CASSYGQATQYF
DNA: TGTGCCAGCAGTTACGGGCAGGCAACCCAGTACTTC

size: NA
D: TRBD1
J: TRBJ2-7
V: TRBV7-2
CDR3: CASSSGQGLEQYF
DNA: TGTGCCAGCAGCTCCGGACAGGGTCTCGAGCAGTACTTC

size: once
D: NA
J: TRBJ1-2
V: TRBV7-9
CDR3: CASSLTANYGYTF
DNA: TGTGCCAGCAGCTTAACGGCTAACTATGGCTACACCTTC

size: NA
D: TRBD2
J: TRBJ2-7
V: TRBV11-2
CDR3: CASSQISGRAYEQYF
DNA: TGTGCCAGCAGCCAGATTAGCGGGAGGGCCTACGAGCAGTACTTC

size: NA
D: NA
J: TRBJ2-5
V: TRBV19
CDR3: CASSTRLVETQYF
DNA: TGTGCCAGTAGTACTCGACTAGTAGAGACCCAGTACTTC

size: once
D: TRBD2
J: TRBJ2-3
V: TRBV11-3
CDR3: CASSLAGGRTDTQYF
DNA: TGTGCCAGCAGCTTAGCGGGGGGGCGGACAGATACGCAGTATTTT

size: NA
D: TRBD2
J: TRBJ2-3
V: TRBV5-1
CDR3: CASTLAGDHTDTQYF
DNA: TGCGCCAGCACACTAGCGGGAGACCACACAGATACGCAGTATTTT

size: NA
D: NA
J: TRBJ2-7
V: TRBV11-2
CDR3: CASSPPRDGSYEQYF
DNA: TGTGCCAGCAGCCCCCCGCGGGACGGATCCTACGAGCAGTACTTC

size: NA
D: TRBD1
J: TRBJ1-1
V: TRBV28
CDR3: CAIITGGNTEAFF
DNA: TGTGCCATCATTACAGGGGGCAACACTGAAGCTTTCTTT

size: NA
D: TRBD1
J: TRBJ2-7
V: TRBV10-1
CDR3: CASSRQGQREQYF
DNA: TGCGCCAGCTCCCGACAGGGTCAGCGGGAGCAGTACTTC

size: NA
D: NA
J: TRBJ2-1
V: TRBV7-9
CDR3: CASSLDSGYEQFF
DNA: TGTGCCAGCAGCTTAGATTCAGGTTATGAGCAGTTCTTC

size: NA
D: NA
J: TRBJ2-7
V: TRBV28
CDR3: CASSQNYEQYF
DNA: TGTGCCAGCAGTCAAAATTACGAGCAGTACTTC

size: NA
D: NA
J: TRBJ1-2
V: TRBV18
CDR3: CASSPTETNYGYTF
DNA: TGTGCCAGCTCACCGACAGAAACTAACTATGGCTACACCTTC

size: once
D: TRBD1
J: TRBJ1-6
V: TRBV5-1
CDR3: CASSVQGQGGAAPLHF
DNA: TGCGCCAGCAGCGTCCAAGGACAGGGGGGAGCGGCACCCCTCCACTTT

size: NA
D: NA
J: TRBJ2-3
V: TRBV27
CDR3: CASSFGRGDTQYF
DNA: TGTGCCAGCAGTTTTGGGCGGGGCGATACGCAGTATTTT

size: NA
D: NA
J: TRBJ2-2
V: TRBV19
CDR3: CASSIGGTLTGELFF
DNA: TGTGCCAGTAGTATAGGAGGGACACTCACCGGGGAGCTGTTTTTT

size: NA
D: NA
J: TRBJ2-1
V: TRBV29-1
CDR3: CSVPDEQFF
DNA: TGCAGCGTTCCCGATGAGCAGTTCTTC

size: NA
D: NA
J: TRBJ2-7
V: TRBV28
CDR3: CASSPQGSFTYEQYF
DNA: TGTGCCAGCAGCCCCCAGGGGAGTTTTACCTACGAGCAGTACTTC

size: NA
D: TRBD1
J: TRBJ2-2
V: TRBV28
CDR3: CASRQGVTGELFF
DNA: TGTGCCAGCAGGCAGGGGGTGACCGGGGAGCTGTTTTTT

size: NA
D: NA
J: TRBJ1-5
V: TRBV7-2
CDR3: CASSLNRGEPQHF
DNA: TGTGCCAGCAGCCTCAACCGGGGGGAGCCCCAGCATTTT

size: NA
D: TRBD2
J: TRBJ2-4
V: TRBV18
CDR3: CASSTVTSGGANIQYF
DNA: TGTGCCAGCTCAACCGTGACTAGCGGGGGGGCCAACATTCAGTACTTC

size: NA
D: TRBD1
J: TRBJ2-5
V: TRBV15
CDR3: CATSRDQGAETQYF
DNA: TGTGCCACCAGCAGAGATCAGGGGGCAGAGACCCAGTACTTC

size: NA
D: NA
J: TRBJ2-7
V: TRBV28
CDR3: CASRSGSSYEQYF
DNA: TGTGCCAGCCGATCGGGATCCTCCTACGAGCAGTACTTC